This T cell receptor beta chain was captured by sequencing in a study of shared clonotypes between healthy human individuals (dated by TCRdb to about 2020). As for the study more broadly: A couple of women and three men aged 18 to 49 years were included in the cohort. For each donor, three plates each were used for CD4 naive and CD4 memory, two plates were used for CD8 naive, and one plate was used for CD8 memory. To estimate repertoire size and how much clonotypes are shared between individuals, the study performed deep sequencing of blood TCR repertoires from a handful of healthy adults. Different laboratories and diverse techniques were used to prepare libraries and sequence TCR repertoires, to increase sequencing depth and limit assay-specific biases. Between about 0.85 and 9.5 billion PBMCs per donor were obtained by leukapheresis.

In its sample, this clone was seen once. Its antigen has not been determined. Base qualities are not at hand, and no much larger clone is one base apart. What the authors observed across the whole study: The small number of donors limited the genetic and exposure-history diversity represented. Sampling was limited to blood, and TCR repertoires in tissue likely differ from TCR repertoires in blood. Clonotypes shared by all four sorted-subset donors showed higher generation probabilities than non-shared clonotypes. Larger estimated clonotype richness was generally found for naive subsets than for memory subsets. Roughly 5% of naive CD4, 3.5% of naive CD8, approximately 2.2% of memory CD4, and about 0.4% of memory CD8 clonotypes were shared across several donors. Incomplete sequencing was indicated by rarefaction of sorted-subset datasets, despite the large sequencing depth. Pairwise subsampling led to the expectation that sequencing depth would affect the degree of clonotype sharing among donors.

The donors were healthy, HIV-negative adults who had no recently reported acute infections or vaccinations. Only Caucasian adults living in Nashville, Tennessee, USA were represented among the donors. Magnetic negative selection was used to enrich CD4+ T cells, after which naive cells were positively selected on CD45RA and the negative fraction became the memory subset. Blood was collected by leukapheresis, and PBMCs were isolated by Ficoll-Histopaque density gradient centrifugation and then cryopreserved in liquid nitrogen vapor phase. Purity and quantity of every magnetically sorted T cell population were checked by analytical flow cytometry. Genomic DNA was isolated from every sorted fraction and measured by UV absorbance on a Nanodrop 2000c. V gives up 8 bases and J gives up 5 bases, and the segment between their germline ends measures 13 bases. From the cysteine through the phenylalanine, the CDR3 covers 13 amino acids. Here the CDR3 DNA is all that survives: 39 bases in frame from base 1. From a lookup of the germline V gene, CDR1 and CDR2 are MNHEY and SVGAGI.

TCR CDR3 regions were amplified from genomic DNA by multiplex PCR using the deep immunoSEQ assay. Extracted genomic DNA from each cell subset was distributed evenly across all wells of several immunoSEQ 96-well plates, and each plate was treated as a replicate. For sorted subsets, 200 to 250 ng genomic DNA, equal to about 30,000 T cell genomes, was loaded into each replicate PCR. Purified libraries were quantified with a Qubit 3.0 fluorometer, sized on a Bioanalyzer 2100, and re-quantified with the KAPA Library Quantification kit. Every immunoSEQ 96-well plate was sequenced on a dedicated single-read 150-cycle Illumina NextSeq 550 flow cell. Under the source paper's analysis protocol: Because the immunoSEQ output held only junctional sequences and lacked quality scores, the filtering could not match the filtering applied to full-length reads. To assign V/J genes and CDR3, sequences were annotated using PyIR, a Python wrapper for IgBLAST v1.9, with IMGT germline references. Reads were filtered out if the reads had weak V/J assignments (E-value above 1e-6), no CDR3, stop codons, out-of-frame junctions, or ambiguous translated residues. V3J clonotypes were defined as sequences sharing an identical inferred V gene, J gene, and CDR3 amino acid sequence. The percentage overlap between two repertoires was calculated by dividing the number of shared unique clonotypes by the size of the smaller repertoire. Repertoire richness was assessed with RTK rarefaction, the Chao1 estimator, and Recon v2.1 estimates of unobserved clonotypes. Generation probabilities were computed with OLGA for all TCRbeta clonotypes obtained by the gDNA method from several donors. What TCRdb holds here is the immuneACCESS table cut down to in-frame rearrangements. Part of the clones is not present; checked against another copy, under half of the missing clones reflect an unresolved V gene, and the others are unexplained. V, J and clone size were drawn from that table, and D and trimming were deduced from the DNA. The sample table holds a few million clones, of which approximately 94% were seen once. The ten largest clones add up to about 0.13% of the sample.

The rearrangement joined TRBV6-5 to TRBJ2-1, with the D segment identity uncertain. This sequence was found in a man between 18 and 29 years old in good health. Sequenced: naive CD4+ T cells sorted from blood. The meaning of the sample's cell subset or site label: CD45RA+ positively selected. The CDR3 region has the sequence CASPNTFNNEQFF. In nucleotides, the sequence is TGTGCCAGCCCTAATACCTTCAACAATGAGCAGTTCTTC.